The clone carrying this T cell receptor (beta chain) was observed a few times. Sample-barcoded 5' priming and a J-beta primer mix drove a second PCR of roughly 6 to 12 cycles. A single record per CDR3 protein comes from TCRdb applying MiXCR to the 5' RACE reads. The data show more than 1,400,000 distinct CDR3 sequences, 42% seen once. Germline CDR1 and CDR2: SNHLY and FYNNEI. CDR3 size: 14 residues. The V segment lost 1 base and the J segment 6 bases; nucleotides outside the gene matches: 5. These data originate in a study of blood T cells in healthy people across ages. The receptor's source is a woman aged 18-29 years in good health. The chain couples TRBV2 to TRBJ2-7; TRBD2 aligns across 8 bases. The specimen was blood. This CDR3 reads CASSEGGGLREQYF. CDR3 DNA: TGTGCCAGCAGTGAAGGCGGGGGGCTCCGCGAGCAGTACTTC.